The clone carrying this TCR beta chain was detected ten times or more. What it recognizes is unknown. Libraries of TCR beta came from quantitative 5'-RACE with molecular barcodes. TCRdb re-called the 5' RACE reads with MiXCR, one entry per CDR3 protein. The data contain 150,000 to 200,000 distinct CDR3 sequences, 10% to 15% of them seen just once; the ten biggest clones take up approximately 9.9%. V was trimmed by 4 bases and J by 4 bases, leaving 14 bases between them. Germline V gene data show CDR1 as SGHRS and CDR2 as YFSETQ. The CDR3 spans 14 residues. The record originates from a study of CD8 T cells in ankylosing spondylitis. Study conclusions and caveats: Within matched ankylosing spondylitis synovial fluid, disease-linked clones were reportedly significantly enriched. Past research had described some motif variants in reactive arthritis synovial fluid and blood. The authors found the disease-linked clones to be CD8+ and relatively rare in peripheral blood.

The receptor's source is a female donor with ankylosing spondylitis or in good health (not recorded which). The J gene is TRBJ1-1, the V gene TRBV5-1, with no clear D. Material for sequencing was blood, either unsorted or a sorted T cell fraction (not recorded which). The DNA of the CDR3 is TGCGCCAGCAGCCCGGACGGGCGTAGCACTGAAGCTTTCTTT. This gives the protein CASSPDGRSTEAFF.